Listed below are T cell receptor beta chains from one sample, sequenced in a study of cytomegalovirus exposure and HLA in healthy donors. This table comes from immunoSEQ multiplex PCR, and its TCRdb copy is limited to in-frame clones, with some not included. The table includes around 150,000 clones, roughly 72% detected once. The source material was PBMCs. The source of these receptors is a middle-aged man in good health and CMV-seropositive. CDR3s include the opening cysteine and the closing phenylalanine or tryptophan. The D gene is left open where the match is weak. Clone size, where shown, is once, few, many, or a class for clones that have expanded.

d_gene	v_gene	j_gene	abundance	CDR3nt	CDR3aa
.	TRBV7-9	TRBJ2-4	once	TGTGCCAGCAGCTTAGAAGGTGGAGCAGCCAAAAACATTCAGTACTTC	CASSLEGGAAKNIQYF
TRBD2	TRBV7-3	TRBJ2-5	once	TGTGCCAGCAGCCCCACTAGCGGGCTCGGGACCCAGTACTTC	CASSPTSGLGTQYF
TRBD2	TRBV29-1	TRBJ2-5	.	TGCAGCGTCACGGAGCGGGGACAAGAGACCCAGTACTTC	CSVTERGQETQYF
.	TRBV4-3	TRBJ2-5	.	TGCGCCAGCAGCCACTCACGCGGCCAGACCCAGTACTTC	CASSHSRGQTQYF
TRBD1	TRBV11-1	TRBJ2-1	.	TGTGCCAGCAGCTTCTCTGGACAGGATAACAATGAGCAGTTCTTC	CASSFSGQDNNEQFF
TRBD1	TRBV15	TRBJ1-6	.	TGTGCCACCAGCAGGGGGGACAGGCCCAATAATTCACCCCTCCACTTT	CATSRGDRPNNSPLHF
TRBD1	TRBV7-9	TRBJ2-7	few	TGTGCCAGCAGCGCCTCTAGACAGGGGAGCTCCTACGAGCAGTACTTC	CASSASRQGSSYEQYF
.	TRBV4-1	TRBJ1-2	.	TGCGCCAGCAGCCAAGATCCCCGACAGCGGGCTAACTATGGCTACACCTTC	CASSQDPRQRANYGYTF
.	TRBV19	TRBJ2-1	.	TGTGCCAGTAGTATCGGTTTTTTCAATGAGCAGTTCTTC	CASSIGFFNEQFF
.	TRBV7-9	TRBJ2-1	.	TGTGCCAGCAGCCTCGGGACATCCAACTACAATGAGCAGTTCTTC	CASSLGTSNYNEQFF
TRBD2	TRBV19	TRBJ2-7	once	TGTGCCAGTACCTCCGGCCAGCGGGGGAATAAGCAGTACTTC	CASTSGQRGNKQYF
.	TRBV7-2	TRBJ2-3	once	TGTGCCAGCAGCTTAGAAGGGTGGGCGGGGGCTAGCACAGATACGCAGTATTTT	CASSLEGWAGASTDTQYF
TRBD1	TRBV11-3	TRBJ2-3	.	TGTGCCAGCAGCTTAGGGACAGGGGGGACAGATACGCAGTATTTT	CASSLGTGGTDTQYF
TRBD2	TRBV11-2	TRBJ2-7	few	TGTGCCAGCAGCTTAGGTGGACTAGCCTCCTACGAGCAGTACTTC	CASSLGGLASYEQYF
TRBD1	TRBV10-3	TRBJ1-5	once	TGTGCCATCAGCGATACAGGGGCTGGGCAGCCCCAGCATTTT	CAISDTGAGQPQHF
.	TRBV5-4	TRBJ1-1	.	TGTGCCAGCAGCTTGGTGGGCAGGTTACGAATGAACACTGAAGCTTTCTTT	CASSLVGRLRMNTEAFF
TRBD1	TRBV7-2	TRBJ1-1	.	TGTGCCAGCAGCAAACGACAGGGGCTCAACACTGAAGCTTTCTTT	CASSKRQGLNTEAFF
.	TRBV7-9	TRBJ1-6	.	TGTGCCAGCAGCTTGAAGGGGGATTCACCCCTCCACTTT	CASSLKGDSPLHF
TRBD1	TRBV6-5	TRBJ2-7	.	TGTGCCAGCAGTCCCCCAGGGGGTCGGAACGAGCAGTACTTC	CASSPPGGRNEQYF
TRBD1	TRBV6-6	TRBJ1-2	.	TGTGCCAGCAGTTCAGGGGGCAGCTATGGCTACACCTTC	CASSSGGSYGYTF
TRBD1	TRBV6-9	TRBJ2-1	.	TGTGCCAGCAAGGGGCAGGGGGTCAATGAGCAGTTCTTC	CASKGQGVNEQFF
.	TRBV2	TRBJ1-2	.	TGTGCCAGCAGTTTGGTCACAGGCTATGGCTACACCTTC	CASSLVTGYGYTF
TRBD2	TRBV7-9	TRBJ2-1	.	TGTGCCAGCAGCGCCGGGGGGGGCTACAATGAGCAGTTCTTC	CASSAGGGYNEQFF
TRBD1	TRBV25-1	TRBJ1-3	few	TGTGCCAGCAGGCAAGGGGGCGTAGACACCATATATTTT	CASRQGGVDTIYF
.	TRBV7-2	TRBJ1-5	.	TGTGCCAGCAGCTTAGGGGACAAAAGCAATCAGCCCCAGCATTTT	CASSLGDKSNQPQHF
TRBD1	TRBV6-5	TRBJ2-3	.	TGTGCCAGCAGTTACTCCCCCGACAGGGCAAATACGCAGTATTTT	CASSYSPDRANTQYF
TRBD1	TRBV30	TRBJ1-1	.	TGTGCCTGGAATAAGGGACAGGGAGACACTGAAGCTTTCTTT	CAWNKGQGDTEAFF
TRBD1	TRBV7-3	TRBJ2-7	.	TGTGCCAGCAGCTTAAGAGGGGGGACAGGCATCTACGAGCAGTACTTC	CASSLRGGTGIYEQYF
.	TRBV9	TRBJ2-3	.	TGTGCCAGCAGCGTAGCTATTCGGACAGATACGCAGTATTTT	CASSVAIRTDTQYF
.	TRBV7-8	TRBJ1-1	few	TGTGCCAGCAGCCGGACGGGACACACGACGAACACTGAAGCTTTCTTT	CASSRTGHTTNTEAFF
.	TRBV6-9	TRBJ1-2	.	TGTGCCAGCATTAGACCGGGGAAGGGTGGCTACACCTTC	CASIRPGKGGYTF
TRBD1	TRBV7-3	TRBJ2-3	.	TGTGCCAGCAGCCCCGGACAGGGAACAGATACGCAGTATTTT	CASSPGQGTDTQYF
TRBD1	TRBV4-1	TRBJ2-7	.	TGCGCCAGCAGCCCCCGGGACAGACCCTACGAGCAGTACTTC	CASSPRDRPYEQYF
.	TRBV15	TRBJ1-2	.	TGTGCCACCAGCAGAGAGTCGGGGGGACATCCCCTTCGATCTACCGGAGGCTACACCTTC	CATSRESGGHPLRSTGGYTF
TRBD1	TRBV10-3	TRBJ1-4	.	TGTGCCATCAGCCCGGACAGGGAGTCTAATGAAAAACTGTTTTTT	CAISPDRESNEKLFF
.	TRBV10-3	TRBJ1-3	.	TGTGCCGTCAGCGTCGACGGACTCTCTGGAAACACCATATATTTT	CAVSVDGLSGNTIYF
.	TRBV7-6	TRBJ1-6	once	TGTGCCAGCAGCTTAGCTTTCAGAACCGAACCCCTCCACTTT	CASSLAFRTEPLHF
TRBD2	TRBV5-8	TRBJ2-7	.	TGTGCCAGCAGCCGGACTAGCGGGAACTACGAGCAGTACTTC	CASSRTSGNYEQYF
.	TRBV27	TRBJ1-4	.	TGTGCCAGCAGTTTATCGAGGGGGTCCAATGAAAAACTGTTTTTT	CASSLSRGSNEKLFF
TRBD1	TRBV6-6	TRBJ2-3	.	TGTGCCAGCAGCCCCTTCGACAGGGTGGATCTTGATACGCAGTATTTT	CASSPFDRVDLDTQYF
.	TRBV6-1	TRBJ1-1	.	TGTGCCAGCATCTACGAGATGTCCACTGAAGCTTTCTTT	CASIYEMSTEAFF
TRBD2	TRBV15	TRBJ2-3	.	TGTGCCACCAGCAATAGCGGGGGTTCAGATACGCAGTATTTT	CATSNSGGSDTQYF
.	TRBV7-9	TRBJ2-7	.	TGTGCCAGCAGCCCACCCAGGGTTACGGTCTACGAGCAGTACTTC	CASSPPRVTVYEQYF